This TCR beta chain originates from a study of Ad26.COV2.S vaccination and SARS-CoV-2 variants. Study results and limitations: Breadth and depth estimates from TCRs may understate total T cell responses.

This CDR3 contains 12 residues. Between the trimmed V and J ends, which lost 3 bases and 6 bases, there was a span of 8 bases. CDR1 and CDR2 (germline): MNHEY, SVGEGT. TCRdb's copy holds only in-frame clones and misses some; the assay was immunoSEQ multiplex PCR. The sample includes 300,000 to 350,000 clones, about nine tenths of them seen just once. Treatment here: roughly 19 received Ad26.COV2.S at low or high dose, single or two shots; five or six received placebo; per-sample allocation not given. Samples analyzed were those drawn on day 63 after the first vaccine or placebo injection. The sample holds a few counts of this clone. Its antigen remains unknown.

The TCR was taken from a person aged 18-65 years who received the Ad26.COV2.S COVID-19 vaccine or a placebo. Here the sequenced sample was peripheral blood, taken in a trial of Ad26.COV2.S vaccine versus placebo. V is TRBV6-2 or TRBV6-3 and J is TRBJ1-1, with D tentatively TRBD1 (5 bases). DNA for the CDR3: TGTGCCAGCAGTTATTTGGGGCCTGAAGCTTTCTTT. Its translation is CASSYLGPEAFF.